Detailed here is one T cell receptor beta chain. Its antigen is undetermined. This was the immunoSEQ version 4 assay in survey mode. Each sample used up to 1 ug genomic DNA diluted to around 9.9 ng/uL. Assay used: immunoSEQ multiplex PCR; TCRdb lists only in-frame clones, some missing. This sample has just over 35,000 clones, with more than 75% found just once. CDR1 is LNHDA and CDR2 is SQIVND in the germline V gene (reference sequence). There are 17 residues in the CDR3. The ends were cut back, 3 bases at V and 4 bases at J, with 19 bases in the middle. The stimulus was an HIV-1 Gag 15-mer peptide pool, about 1 ug/peptide/mL. CD40L-negative CD69-negative CD45RO-high memory CD4+ T cells were sorted as populations depleted of antigen-responding cells. The source of the sample is a study of persistence of HIV-infected CD4 T cells.

This TCR was recovered from an adult with HIV. The donor label of this sample is uncertain. Sequencing used cultured CD4+ T cells from PBMCs, obtained from a patient who received antiretroviral therapy. V gene TRBV19 combines with J gene TRBJ2-1, with D perhaps being TRBD1 or TRBD2 (5 bases each). In DNA form, the CDR3 reads TGTGCCAGTAGTATTGGTGGTGGGGGAGCCCTTTACAATGAGCAGTTCTTC. It codes for CASSIGGGGALYNEQFF. The full variable domain, completed using reference TRBV19 and TRBJ2-1, is DGGITQSPKYLFRKEGQNVTLSCEQNLNHDAMYWYRQDPGQGLRLIYYSQIVNDFQKGDIAEGYSVSREKKESFPLTVTSAQKNPTAFYLCASSIGGGGALYNEQFFGPGTRLTVL.